This T cell receptor beta chain was found in a study of regulatory T cells in long-lasting Graves disease. Study results and limitations: Between persistent patients, around 2,900 public clonotypes were shared, exceeding the approximately 940 shared between new patients.

This clonotype was seen repeatedly, ten times or more. Its antigen is undetermined. The junction and the germline gene differ at one end; a read error may be behind it. Time point: newly diagnosed GD, antithyroid drugs for less than 3 months. The TCR library used RNA extracted from PBMCs. Germline V gives CDR1 SGHVS, CDR2 FNYEAQ. This CDR3 is built from 14 residues. Assembly of TCR beta libraries relied on iRepertoire HTBI primers together with Arm-PCR of CDR3 regions. One entry per CDR3 protein, called by TCRdb with MiXCR from the multiplex PCR reads. The sample shows approximately 350,000 distinct CDR3 sequences, approximately 15% of them seen only once. These data also formed part of another study, on T cells in Graves' hyperthyroidism and ophthalmopathy. From that paper: The study enrolled patients aged 18 to 65 with newly diagnosed hyperthyroidism of under 2 months' duration. In the first-round RT-PCR of the TCR CDR3, the HTBI primer set was used.

The sequences come from peripheral blood mononuclear cells (PBMCs), collected at new diagnosis, from a patient treated with antithyroid drugs. This TCR came from a man aged 40-55 years with Graves disease. The chain employs TRBV7-6 and TRBJ2-7; D is possibly TRBD2 (6 bases). CDR3 DNA sequence: TGCGCCAGCAGCTTGGACGGGGGAACCTACGAGCAGTACTTC. Translating it yields CASSLDGGTYEQYF.